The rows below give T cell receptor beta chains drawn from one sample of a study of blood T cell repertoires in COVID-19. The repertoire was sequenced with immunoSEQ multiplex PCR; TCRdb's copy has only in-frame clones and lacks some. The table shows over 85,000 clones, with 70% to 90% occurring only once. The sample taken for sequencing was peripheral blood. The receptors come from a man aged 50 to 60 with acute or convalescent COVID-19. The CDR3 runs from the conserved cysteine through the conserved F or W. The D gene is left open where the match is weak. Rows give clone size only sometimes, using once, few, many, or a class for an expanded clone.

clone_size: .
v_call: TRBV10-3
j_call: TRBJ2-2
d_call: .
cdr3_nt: TGTGCCATCAGAGACGGGGGCACCGGGGAGCTGTTTTTT
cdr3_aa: CAIRDGGTGELFF

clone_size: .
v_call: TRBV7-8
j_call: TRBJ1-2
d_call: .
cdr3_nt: TGTGCCAGCAGCTACTCCGATGATCTGGGCTACACCTTC
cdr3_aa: CASSYSDDLGYTF

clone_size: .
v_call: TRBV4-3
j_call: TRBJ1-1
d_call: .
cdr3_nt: TGCGCCAGCAGCCAAGCCTCGGAAGCTTTCTTT
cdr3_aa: CASSQASEAFF

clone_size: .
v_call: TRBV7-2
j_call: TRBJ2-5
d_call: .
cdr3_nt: TGTGCCAGCAGCTTGCTCTCGGCAGGGGCGATTGCGGAGACCCAGTACTTC
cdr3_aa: CASSLLSAGAIAETQYF

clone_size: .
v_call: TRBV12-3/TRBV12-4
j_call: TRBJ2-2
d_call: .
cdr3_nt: TGTGCCAGCAGCCAGGGAACCGGGGAGCTGTTTTTT
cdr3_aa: CASSQGTGELFF

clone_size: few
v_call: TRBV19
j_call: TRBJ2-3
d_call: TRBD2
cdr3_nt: TGTGCCAGTGGGACTAGCGGGCGGGATACGCAGTATTTT
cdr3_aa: CASGTSGRDTQYF

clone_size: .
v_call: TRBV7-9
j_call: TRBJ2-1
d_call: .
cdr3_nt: TGTGCCAGCAGCTCACTTTACAATGAGCAGTTCTTC
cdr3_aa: CASSSLYNEQFF

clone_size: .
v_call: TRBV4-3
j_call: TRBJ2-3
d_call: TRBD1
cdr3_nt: TGCGCCAGCAGCCCACGGGACAGAAACACAGATACGCAATATTTT
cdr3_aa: CASSPRDRNTDTQYF

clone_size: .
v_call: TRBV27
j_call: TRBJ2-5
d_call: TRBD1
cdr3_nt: TGTGCCAGCAGTTTATCGTTTTGGGACAGGGGGTTCCAAGAGACCCAGTACTTC
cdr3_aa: CASSLSFWDRGFQETQYF

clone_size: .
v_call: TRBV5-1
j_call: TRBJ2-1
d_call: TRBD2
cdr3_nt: TGCGCCAGCAGCTCGGGACTAGCTGCAGGCAATGAGCAGTTCTTC
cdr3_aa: CASSSGLAAGNEQFF

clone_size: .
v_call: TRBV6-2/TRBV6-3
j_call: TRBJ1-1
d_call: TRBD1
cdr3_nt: TGTGCCAGCAGTTACCAAGACAGGGGGAACACTGAAGCTTTCTTT
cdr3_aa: CASSYQDRGNTEAFF

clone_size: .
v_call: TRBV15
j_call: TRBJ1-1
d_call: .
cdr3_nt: TGTGCCACCAGCAGAGATCGGAACCGGCGGGTGGCTGAAGCTTTCTTT
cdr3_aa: CATSRDRNRRVAEAFF

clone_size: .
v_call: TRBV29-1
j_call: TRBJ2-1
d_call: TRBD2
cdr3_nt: TGCAGCGTTGAGGGACTAGCGGGAGCGGATGAGCAGTTCTTC
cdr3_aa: CSVEGLAGADEQFF

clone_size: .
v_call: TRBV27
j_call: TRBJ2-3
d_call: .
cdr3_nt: TGTGCCAGCAGACCCCTCCCGGGATTCACAGATACGCAGTATTTT
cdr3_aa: CASRPLPGFTDTQYF

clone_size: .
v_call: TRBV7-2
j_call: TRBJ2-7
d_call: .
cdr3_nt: TGTGCCAGCAGCTTAGGCGGTGAAGGCCGTATCTACGAGCAGTACTTC
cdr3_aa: CASSLGGEGRIYEQYF

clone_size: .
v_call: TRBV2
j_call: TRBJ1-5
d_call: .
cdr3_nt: TGTGCCAGCAACATTATGACAGGCAATCAGCCCCAGCATTTT
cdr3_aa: CASNIMTGNQPQHF

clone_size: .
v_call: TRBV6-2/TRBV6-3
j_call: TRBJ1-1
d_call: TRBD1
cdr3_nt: TGTGCCAGCAGCGGCTCCAGGGGGCTGGTGGGTACTGAAGCTTTCTTT
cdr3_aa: CASSGSRGLVGTEAFF

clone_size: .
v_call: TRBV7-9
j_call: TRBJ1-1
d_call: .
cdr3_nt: TGTGCCAGCAGCCCGGACAGCACAGCCATGAACACTGAAGCTTTCTTT
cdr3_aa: CASSPDSTAMNTEAFF

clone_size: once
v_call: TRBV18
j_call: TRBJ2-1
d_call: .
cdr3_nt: TGTGCCAGCTCACCAACTAACAATGAGCAGTTCTTC
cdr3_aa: CASSPTNNEQFF

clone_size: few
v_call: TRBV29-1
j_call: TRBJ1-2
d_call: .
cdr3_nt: TGCAGCATCCGCGGGGGCGGGGGCTACACCTTC
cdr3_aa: CSIRGGGGYTF

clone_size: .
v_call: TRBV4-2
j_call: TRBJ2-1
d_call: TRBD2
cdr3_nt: TGTGCCAGCAGCCAAGAGACGGGGAGCGGGATCTACAATGAGCAGTTCTTC
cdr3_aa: CASSQETGSGIYNEQFF

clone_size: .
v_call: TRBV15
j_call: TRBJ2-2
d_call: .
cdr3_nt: TGTGCCACCAGCAGAGACAGGGACACCGGGGAGCTGTTTTTT
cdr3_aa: CATSRDRDTGELFF

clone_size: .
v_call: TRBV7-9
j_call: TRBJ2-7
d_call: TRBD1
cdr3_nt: TGTGCCAGCAGCCCGGGACAGGGGGCTGCCTACGAGCAGTACTTC
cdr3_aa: CASSPGQGAAYEQYF

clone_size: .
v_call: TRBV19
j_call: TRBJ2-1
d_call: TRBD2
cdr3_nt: TGTGCCAGTAGTAGGACTAGCGGGGATTACAATGAGCAGTTCTTC
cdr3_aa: CASSRTSGDYNEQFF

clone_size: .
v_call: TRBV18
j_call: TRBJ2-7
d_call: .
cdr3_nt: TGTGCCAGCTCACGGAGTAGCGGTACCTACGAGCAGTACTTC
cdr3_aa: CASSRSSGTYEQYF